This TCR beta chain was observed in a study of CXCR4 blockade with PD-1 therapy in pancreatic cancer. Study findings and constraints: Tumor clonality averaged around 0.14 versus 0.05 in healthy blood, not predicting survival.

Measured with immunoSEQ multiplex PCR; TCRdb has only the in-frame clones, and not every one. The top ten hold approximately 7% of the sample, which has approximately 8,900 clones, roughly 50% seen once. The CDR3 runs to 17 residues. Germline V gene data show CDR1 as LNHNV and CDR2 as YYDKDF (reference sequence). Trimming removed 1 base at V and 0 bases at J, with 15 bases between. The archived tumor blocks came from patients without neoadjuvant therapy before resection. Concerning this clone itself: The antigen remains unidentified.

Sequencing was carried out using tumor tissue. This receptor was obtained from a human donor with pancreatic ductal adenocarcinoma. The chain uses TRBV15 and TRBJ2-5; no firm D call. In nucleotides, the CDR3 is TGTGCCACCAGCAGAGTAAACTACCAGGCGTACCAAGAGACCCAGTACTTC. Its protein is CATSRVNYQAYQETQYF.